The subject of this entry is one T cell receptor (beta chain). Its specificity is unknown. The sample comes from a study of T cell responses to AZD1222 COVID-19 vaccine. Sequencing used immunoSEQ multiplex PCR; TCRdb keeps in-frame clones, though not all of them. The sample shows fewer than 200,000 clones, around 90% of them seen only once. V was clipped by 5 bases and J by 5 bases, with 12 bases between them. CDR3 length: 14 amino acids. The germline CDR1 and CDR2 sequences are MDHEN and SYDVKM. Both about-4-week and about-12-week second-dose recipients were combined. Findings and limits, study-wide: The sample set comprised mostly white British donors with more females, and clonal diversity was possibly underestimated. After the peak T cell response, and only then, were repertoires sampled. Two AZD1222 doses significantly raised spike-specific TCR breadth and depth over controls.

The receptor was derived from an adult who received the AZD1222 COVID-19 vaccine. The chain has TRBV28 and TRBJ1-4, with D possibly TRBD1 on 6 matching bases. The material sequenced was peripheral blood, taken 28 days after the second AZD1222 dose. CDR3 nucleotide sequence: TGTGCCAGCAGTCGGACAGCTTGGAATGAAAAACTGTTTTTT. It yields the protein CASSRTAWNEKLFF.